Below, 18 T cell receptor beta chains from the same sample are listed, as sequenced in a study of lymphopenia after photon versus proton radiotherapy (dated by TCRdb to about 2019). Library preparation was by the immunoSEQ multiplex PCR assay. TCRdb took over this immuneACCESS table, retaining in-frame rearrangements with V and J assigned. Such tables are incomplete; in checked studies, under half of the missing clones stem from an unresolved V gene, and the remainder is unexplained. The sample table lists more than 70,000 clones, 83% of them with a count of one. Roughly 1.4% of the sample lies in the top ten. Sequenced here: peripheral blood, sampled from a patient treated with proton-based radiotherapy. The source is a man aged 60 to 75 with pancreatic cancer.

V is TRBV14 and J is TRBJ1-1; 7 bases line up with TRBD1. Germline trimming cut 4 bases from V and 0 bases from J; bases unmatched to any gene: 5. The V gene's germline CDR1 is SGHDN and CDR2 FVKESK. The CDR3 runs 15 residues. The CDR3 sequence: CASSLRTGMNTEAFF. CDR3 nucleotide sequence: TGTGCCAGCAGCCTCCGGACAGGAATGAACACTGAAGCTTTCTTT. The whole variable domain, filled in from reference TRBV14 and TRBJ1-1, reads EAGVTQFPSHSVIEKGQTVTLRCDPISGHDNLYWYRRVMGKEIKFLLHFVKESKQDESGMPNNRFLAERTGGTYSTLKVQPAELEDSGVYFCASSLRTGMNTEAFFGQGTRLTVV.

The CDR3 DNA reads as TGTGCCAGCAGCTTAGACCCGATAAATACGCAGTATTTT. This sequence encodes CASSLDPINTQYF. The chain combines TRBV11-3 with TRBJ2-3, with D uncertain. Trimming left V 0 bases short and J 7 bases short, with 8 bases between. Germline-derived CDR1 and CDR2 are SGHNT and YENEEA. This CDR3 has 13 amino acids.

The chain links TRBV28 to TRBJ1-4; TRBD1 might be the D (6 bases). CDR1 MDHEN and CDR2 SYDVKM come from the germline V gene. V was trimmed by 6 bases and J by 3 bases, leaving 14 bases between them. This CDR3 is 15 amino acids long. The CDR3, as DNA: TGTGCCAGCAGCGACAACAGGGCGGCTAATGAAAAACTGTTTTTT. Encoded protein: CASSDNRAANEKLFF.

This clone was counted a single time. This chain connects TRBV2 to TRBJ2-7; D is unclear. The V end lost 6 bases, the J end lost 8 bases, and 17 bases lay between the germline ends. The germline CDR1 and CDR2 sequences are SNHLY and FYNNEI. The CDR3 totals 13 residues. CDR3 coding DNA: TGTGCCAGCAGGGGCCCCGCAAACGTCAAGCAGTACTTC. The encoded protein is CASRGPANVKQYF. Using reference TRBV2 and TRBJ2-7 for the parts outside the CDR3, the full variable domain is EPEVTQTPSHQVTQMGQEVILRCVPISNHLYFYWYRQILGQKVEFLVSFYNNEISEKSEIFDDQFSVERPDGSNFTLKIRSTKLEDSAMYFCASRGPANVKQYFGPGTRLTVT.

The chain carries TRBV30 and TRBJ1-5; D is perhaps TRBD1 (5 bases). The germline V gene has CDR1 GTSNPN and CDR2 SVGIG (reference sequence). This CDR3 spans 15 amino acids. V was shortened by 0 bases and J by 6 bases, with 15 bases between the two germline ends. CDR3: CAWSVGQGVSQPQHF. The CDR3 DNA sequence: TGTGCCTGGAGTGTCGGGCAGGGAGTAAGTCAGCCCCAGCATTTT.

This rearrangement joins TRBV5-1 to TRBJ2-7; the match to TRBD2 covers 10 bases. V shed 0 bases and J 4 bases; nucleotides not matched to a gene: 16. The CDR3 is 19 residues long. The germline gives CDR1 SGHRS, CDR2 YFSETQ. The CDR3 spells CASSLERWTSGRGGYEQYF. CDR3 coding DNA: TGCGCCAGCAGCTTGGAGCGTTGGACTAGCGGTCGGGGGGGTTACGAGCAGTACTTC.

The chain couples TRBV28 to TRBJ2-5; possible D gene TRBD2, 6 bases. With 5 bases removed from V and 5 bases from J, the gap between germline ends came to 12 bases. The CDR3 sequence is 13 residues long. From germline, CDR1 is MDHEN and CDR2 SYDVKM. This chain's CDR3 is CASSRLEVETQYF. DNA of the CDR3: TGTGCCAGCAGTCGACTAGAAGTTGAGACCCAGTACTTC. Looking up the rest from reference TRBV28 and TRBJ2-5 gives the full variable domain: DVKVTQSSRYLVKRTGEKVFLECVQDMDHENMFWYRQDPGLGLRLIYFSYDVKMKEKGDIPEGYSVSREKKERFSLILESASTNQTSMYLCASSRLEVETQYFGPGTRLLVL.

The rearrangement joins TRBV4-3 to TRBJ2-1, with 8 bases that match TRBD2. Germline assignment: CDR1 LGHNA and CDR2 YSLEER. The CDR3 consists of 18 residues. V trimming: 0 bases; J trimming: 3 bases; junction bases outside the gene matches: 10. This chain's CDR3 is CASSQDRLAREVYNEQFF. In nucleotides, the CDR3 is TGCGCCAGCAGCCAAGATAGACTAGCGAGAGAGGTCTACAATGAGCAGTTCTTC.

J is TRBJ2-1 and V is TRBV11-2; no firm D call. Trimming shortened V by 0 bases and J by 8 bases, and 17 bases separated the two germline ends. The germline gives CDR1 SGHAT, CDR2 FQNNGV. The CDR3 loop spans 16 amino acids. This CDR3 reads CASSLDSVTALYEQFF. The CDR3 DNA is TGTGCCAGCAGCTTAGATTCTGTAACTGCTCTCTATGAGCAGTTCTTC.

This chain's CDR3 is CASSYHRSASGNTIYF. For the CDR3, the DNA is TGTGCCAGCAGTTACCACAGGTCCGCCTCTGGAAACACCATATATTTT. The gene calls are TRBV6-5 and TRBJ1-3; D is perhaps TRBD1 (5 bases). V lost 2 bases to trimming and J lost 0 bases, with 11 bases between them. The germline gives CDR1 MNHEY, CDR2 SVGAGI. CDR3 size: 16 residues.

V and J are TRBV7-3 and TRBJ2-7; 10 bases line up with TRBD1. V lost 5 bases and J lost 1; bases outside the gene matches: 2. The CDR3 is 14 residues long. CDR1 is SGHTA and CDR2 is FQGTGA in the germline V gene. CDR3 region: CASSADRGSYEQYF. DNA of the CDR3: TGTGCCAGCAGCGCGGACAGGGGGTCCTACGAGCAGTACTTC.

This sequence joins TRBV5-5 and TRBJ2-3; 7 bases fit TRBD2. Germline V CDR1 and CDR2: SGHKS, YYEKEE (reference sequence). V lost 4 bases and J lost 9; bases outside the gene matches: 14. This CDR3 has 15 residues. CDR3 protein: CASSPGGAGLLTQYF. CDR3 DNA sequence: TGTGCCAGCAGCCCGGGGGGAGCGGGACTGTTGACGCAGTATTTT.

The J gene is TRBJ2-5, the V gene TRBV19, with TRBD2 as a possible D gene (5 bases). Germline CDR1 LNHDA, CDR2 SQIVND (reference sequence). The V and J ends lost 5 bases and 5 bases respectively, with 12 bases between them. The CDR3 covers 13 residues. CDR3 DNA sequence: TGTGCCAGTAGTGAAGGTCGCGGGGAGACCCAGTACTTC. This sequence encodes CASSEGRGETQYF.

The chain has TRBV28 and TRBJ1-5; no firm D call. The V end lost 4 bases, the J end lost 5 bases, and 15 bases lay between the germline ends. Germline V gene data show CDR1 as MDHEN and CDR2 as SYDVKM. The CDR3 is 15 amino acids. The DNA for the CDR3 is TGTGCCAGCAGTTCCTTAGCCAGGTGGGATCAGCCCCAGCATTTT. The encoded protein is CASSSLARWDQPQHF.

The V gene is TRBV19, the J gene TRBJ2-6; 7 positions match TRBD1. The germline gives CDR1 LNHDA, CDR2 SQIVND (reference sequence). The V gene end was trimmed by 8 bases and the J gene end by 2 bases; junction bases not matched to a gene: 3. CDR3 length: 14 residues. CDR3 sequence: CASLDRAGANVLTF. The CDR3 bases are TGTGCCAGTCTCGACAGGGCTGGGGCCAACGTCCTGACTTTC.

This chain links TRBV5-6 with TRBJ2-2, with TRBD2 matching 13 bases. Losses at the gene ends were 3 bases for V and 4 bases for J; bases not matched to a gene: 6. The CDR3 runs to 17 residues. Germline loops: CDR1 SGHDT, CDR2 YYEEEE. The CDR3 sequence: CASSWGTSGTGTGELFF. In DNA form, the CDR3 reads TGTGCCAGCAGCTGGGGGACTAGCGGGACGGGCACCGGGGAGCTGTTTTTT.

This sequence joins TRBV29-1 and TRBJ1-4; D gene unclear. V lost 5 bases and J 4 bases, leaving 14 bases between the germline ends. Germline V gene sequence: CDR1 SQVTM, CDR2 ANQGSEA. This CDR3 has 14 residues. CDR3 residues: CSVHWPGNNEKLFF. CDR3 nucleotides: TGCAGCGTTCACTGGCCGGGTAATAATGAAAAACTGTTTTTT.

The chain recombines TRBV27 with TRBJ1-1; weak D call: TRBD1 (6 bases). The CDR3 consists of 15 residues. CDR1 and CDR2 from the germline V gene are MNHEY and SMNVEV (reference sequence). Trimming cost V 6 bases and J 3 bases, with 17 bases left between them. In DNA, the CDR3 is TGTGCCAGCAGCGTTGACACAGGGTCGGACACTGAAGCTTTCTTT. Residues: CASSVDTGSDTEAFF.